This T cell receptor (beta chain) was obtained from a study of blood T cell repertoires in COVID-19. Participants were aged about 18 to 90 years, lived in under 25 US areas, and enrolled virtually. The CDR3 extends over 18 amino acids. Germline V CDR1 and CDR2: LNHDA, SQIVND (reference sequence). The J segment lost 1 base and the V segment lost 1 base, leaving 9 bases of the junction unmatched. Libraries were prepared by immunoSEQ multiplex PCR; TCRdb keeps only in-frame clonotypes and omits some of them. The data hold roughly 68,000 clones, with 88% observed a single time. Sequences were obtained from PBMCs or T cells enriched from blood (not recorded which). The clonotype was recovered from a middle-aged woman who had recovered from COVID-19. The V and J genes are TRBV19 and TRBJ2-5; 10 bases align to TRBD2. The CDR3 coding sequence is TGTGCCAGTAGTATAGGCGTATGGAGCGGGGGGGCCCAAGAGACCCAGTACTTC. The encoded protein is CASSIGVWSGGAQETQYF.